This is a list of T cell receptor beta chains from one sample in a study of cytomegalovirus exposure and HLA in healthy donors. This table comes from immunoSEQ multiplex PCR, and its TCRdb copy is limited to in-frame clones, with some not included. The table lists about 90,000 clones, 55% to 75% of them singletons, with over 12% in the top ten. The sequenced material came from PBMCs. All receptors derive from a woman in her fifties or sixties in good health and CMV-seropositive. CDR3s include the opening cysteine and the closing phenylalanine or tryptophan. D genes are given only for firm matches. Rows give clone size only sometimes, using once, few, many, or a class for an expanded clone.

size: -; V: TRBV11-2; D: TRBD2; J: TRBJ2-1; DNA: TGTGCCAGCAGCTTTCAGGCGACTAGCGGGACCTACAATGAGCAGTTCTTC; CDR3: CASSFQATSGTYNEQFF
size: -; V: TRBV7-2; D: -; J: TRBJ2-6; DNA: TGTGCCAGCAGCTTAGCCCGCTCTGGGGCCAACGTCCTGACTTTC; CDR3: CASSLARSGANVLTF
size: -; V: TRBV7-9; D: TRBD1; J: TRBJ1-1; DNA: TGTGCCAGCAGCCGGACAGGGGTGCAAGCGATGAACACTGAAGCTTTCTTT; CDR3: CASSRTGVQAMNTEAFF
size: -; V: TRBV5-5; D: TRBD2; J: TRBJ2-7; DNA: TGTGCCAGCAGCTTCTCGGGACTATCGAACGAGCAGTACTTC; CDR3: CASSFSGLSNEQYF
size: -; V: TRBV7-2; D: TRBD2; J: TRBJ2-7; DNA: TGTGCCAGCAGCTCGCGGGGCCTGGGGGGAGGGCAGTACTTT; CDR3: CASSSRGLGGGQYF
size: -; V: TRBV30; D: TRBD1; J: TRBJ1-2; DNA: TGTGCCTGGACTCGTCCCGGGACAGCCAGGAACTATGGCTACACCTTC; CDR3: CAWTRPGTARNYGYTF
size: -; V: TRBV29-1; D: TRBD2; J: TRBJ2-7; DNA: TGCAGCGTTGACGGGAGAGGAAGCGGGAGATCCGACGAGCAGTACTTC; CDR3: CSVDGRGSGRSDEQYF
size: -; V: TRBV27; D: TRBD1; J: TRBJ2-1; DNA: TGTGCCAGCAGTTTACCGAGACAGGGTCTAAGCTCCTACAATGAGCAGTTCTTC; CDR3: CASSLPRQGLSSYNEQFF
size: -; V: TRBV6-5; D: -; J: TRBJ1-1; DNA: TGTGCCAGCAGTTGGGGGGGGTTCACTGAAGCTTTCTTT; CDR3: CASSWGGFTEAFF
size: -; V: TRBV28; D: TRBD2; J: TRBJ2-1; DNA: TGTGCCAGCCCCCCCAGCGGGAGGGCCGGCTACAATGAGCAGTTCTTC; CDR3: CASPPSGRAGYNEQFF
size: -; V: TRBV5-6; D: -; J: TRBJ2-1; DNA: TGTGCCAGCAGCTTTGGAGTAGCGACCACCCAGCAGTTCTTC; CDR3: CASSFGVATTQQFF
size: -; V: TRBV7-9; D: -; J: TRBJ1-4; DNA: TGTGCCAGCAGCTTACCGGCAGGCCCGGATGAAAAACTGTTTTTT; CDR3: CASSLPAGPDEKLFF
size: -; V: TRBV5-1; D: -; J: TRBJ2-7; DNA: TGCGCCAGCAGCTTCCAGGGTAGCTACGAGCAGTACTTC; CDR3: CASSFQGSYEQYF
size: -; V: TRBV10-3; D: TRBD1; J: TRBJ2-7; DNA: TGTGCCATCAGTGACGTACAGGGGCCCCTCTCCTACGAGCAGTACTTC; CDR3: CAISDVQGPLSYEQYF
size: few; V: TRBV7-3; D: TRBD1; J: TRBJ1-3; DNA: TGTGCCAGCAGCCCAACCCCGGACAGGATCCTCTCTGGAAACACCATATATTTT; CDR3: CASSPTPDRILSGNTIYF
size: -; V: TRBV7-2; D: -; J: TRBJ2-1; DNA: TGTGCCAGCAGCCCGGGAACCCTGGCCAATGAGCAGTTCTTC; CDR3: CASSPGTLANEQFF
size: -; V: TRBV5-1; D: TRBD1; J: TRBJ1-2; DNA: TGCGCCAGCAGCTTGGATAGACAGGGGTTCCGGGGCTACACCTTC; CDR3: CASSLDRQGFRGYTF
size: once; V: TRBV27; D: TRBD1; J: TRBJ2-3; DNA: TGTGCCAGCAGTCCCAGGTCGGGGCAGGGGGCCACAGATACGCAGTATTTT; CDR3: CASSPRSGQGATDTQYF
size: -; V: TRBV25-1; D: TRBD1; J: TRBJ1-1; DNA: TGTGCCAGCAGTGCCCTCACAGGGGTGAACACTGAAGCTTTCTTT; CDR3: CASSALTGVNTEAFF